This T cell receptor (beta chain) was observed in a study of control samples from healthy donors and cancer patients (dated by TCRdb to the early 2020s). V loses 3 bases of germline sequence and J loses 2 bases, and the interval between the two ends is 16 bases. The germline V gene provides CDR1 LGHNT and CDR2 FRNRAP. The CDR3 numbers 16 residues from cysteine through phenylalanine. Kept here is only the CDR3 DNA, which spans 48 bases and is read in frame from base 1. As for this clone: This receptor's antigen is unknown. There are no base qualities to consult, and no much larger clone falls within one base.

Library generation was performed with the immunoSEQ multiplex PCR assay. Drawn from immuneACCESS, this table holds only the in-frame rearrangements with V and J called that TCRdb kept. Clones are partly lost; checked studies trace under half to an unresolved V gene and leave the rest unexplained. For this sample there are about 180,000 clones; more than 80% appear just once. The ten most abundant clones make up approximately 1.5% of the sample. The clonotype comes from a man aged 25 to 40 in good health. The V and J genes are TRBV12-5 and TRBJ2-5; there is no confident call for the D gene. The sample consisted of blood. The nucleotides read TGTGCTAGTGGTTTAGATCGGCAAACCATACAAGAGACCCAGTACTTC. Its protein reads: CASGLDRQTIQETQYF. With the portions outside the CDR3 filled from the reference TRBV12-5 and TRBJ2-5 genes, the complete variable region becomes DARVTQTPRHKVTEMGQEVTMRCQPILGHNTVFWYRQTMMQGLELLAYFRNRAPLDDSGMPKDRFSAEMPDATLATLKIQPSEPRDSAVYFCASGLDRQTIQETQYFGPGTRLLVL.